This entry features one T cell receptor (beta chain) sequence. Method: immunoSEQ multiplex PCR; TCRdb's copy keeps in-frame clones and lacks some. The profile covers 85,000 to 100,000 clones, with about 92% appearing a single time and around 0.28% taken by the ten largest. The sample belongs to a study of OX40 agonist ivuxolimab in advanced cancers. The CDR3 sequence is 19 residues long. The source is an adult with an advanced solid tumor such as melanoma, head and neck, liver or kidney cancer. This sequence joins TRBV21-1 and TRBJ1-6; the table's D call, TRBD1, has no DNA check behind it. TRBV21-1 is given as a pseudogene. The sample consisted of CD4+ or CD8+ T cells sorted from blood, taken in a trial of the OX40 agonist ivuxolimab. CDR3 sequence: CASSKVSQVGAQSFSPLHF. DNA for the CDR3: TGTGCCAGCAGCAAAGTTAGCCAGGTTGGGGCTCAATCCTTTTCACCCCTCCACTTT.